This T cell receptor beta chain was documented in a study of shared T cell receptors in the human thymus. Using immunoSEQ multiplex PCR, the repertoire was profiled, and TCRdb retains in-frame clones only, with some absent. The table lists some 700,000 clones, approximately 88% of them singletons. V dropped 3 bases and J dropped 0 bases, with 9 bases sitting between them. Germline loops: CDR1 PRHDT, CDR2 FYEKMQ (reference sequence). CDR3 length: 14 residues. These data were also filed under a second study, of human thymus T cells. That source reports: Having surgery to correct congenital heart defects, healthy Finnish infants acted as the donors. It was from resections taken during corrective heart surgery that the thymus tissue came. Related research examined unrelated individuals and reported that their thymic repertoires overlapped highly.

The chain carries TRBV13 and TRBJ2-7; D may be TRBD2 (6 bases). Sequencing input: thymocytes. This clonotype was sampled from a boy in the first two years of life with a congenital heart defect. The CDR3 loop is CASSFWRDSYEQYF. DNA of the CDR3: TGTGCCAGCAGCTTCTGGCGGGACTCCTACGAGCAGTACTTC.